Given below is one T cell receptor (beta chain) in context. The target antigen is unknown. The data derive from a study of T cell responses to AZD1222 COVID-19 vaccine. Notes on the study in general: Close to half of spike-specific TCRs reportedly recognize unmutated variant regions. Baseline seropositivity occurred in only a handful of AZD1222 recipients.

Here immunoSEQ multiplex PCR was the method, and the copy in TCRdb shows in-frame clones only, minus some. This table holds approximately 200,000 clones, roughly 93% found once. V lost 0 bases to trimming and J lost 7 bases, with 14 bases between them. This CDR3 has 15 residues. Germline V gene lookup returns CDR1 SGHRS and CDR2 YFSETQ. This receptor was obtained from an adult in good health. The chain joins TRBV5-1 to TRBJ1-3, with a possible D match to TRBD1 (5 bases). The sequencing used peripheral blood, collected on day 0 of AZD1222 vaccination. The CDR3, as DNA: TGCGCCAGCAGCTTGGGATCGGGGACGGCGAACACCATATATTTT. The encoded protein is CASSLGSGTANTIYF.